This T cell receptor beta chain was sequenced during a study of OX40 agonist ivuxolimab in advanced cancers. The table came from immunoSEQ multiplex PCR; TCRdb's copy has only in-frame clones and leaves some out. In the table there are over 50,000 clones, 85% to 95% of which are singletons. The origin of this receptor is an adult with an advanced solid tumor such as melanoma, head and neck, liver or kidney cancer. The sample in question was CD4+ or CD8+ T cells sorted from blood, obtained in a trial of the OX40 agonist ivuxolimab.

The CDR3 here is CASSSTGLGAATSYGYTF. The CDR3 nucleotides read TGTGCCAGCAGCTCCACCGGCTTAGGGGCGGCTACTTCCTATGGCTACACCTTC. The V call is TRBV7-2, the J call TRBJ1-2; possible D gene TRBD1, 5 bases. V was cut by 4 bases and J by 4 bases, with 25 bases left in between. In germline, CDR1 is SGHTA, CDR2 FQGNSA. This CDR3 has 18 amino acids. The whole variable domain, remainder taken from reference TRBV7-2 and TRBJ1-2, is GAGVSQSPSNKVTEKGKDVELRCDPISGHTALYWYRQSLGQGLEFLIYFQGNSAPDKSGLPSDRFSAERTGGSVSTLTIQRTQQEDSAVYLCASSSTGLGAATSYGYTFGSGTRLTVV.